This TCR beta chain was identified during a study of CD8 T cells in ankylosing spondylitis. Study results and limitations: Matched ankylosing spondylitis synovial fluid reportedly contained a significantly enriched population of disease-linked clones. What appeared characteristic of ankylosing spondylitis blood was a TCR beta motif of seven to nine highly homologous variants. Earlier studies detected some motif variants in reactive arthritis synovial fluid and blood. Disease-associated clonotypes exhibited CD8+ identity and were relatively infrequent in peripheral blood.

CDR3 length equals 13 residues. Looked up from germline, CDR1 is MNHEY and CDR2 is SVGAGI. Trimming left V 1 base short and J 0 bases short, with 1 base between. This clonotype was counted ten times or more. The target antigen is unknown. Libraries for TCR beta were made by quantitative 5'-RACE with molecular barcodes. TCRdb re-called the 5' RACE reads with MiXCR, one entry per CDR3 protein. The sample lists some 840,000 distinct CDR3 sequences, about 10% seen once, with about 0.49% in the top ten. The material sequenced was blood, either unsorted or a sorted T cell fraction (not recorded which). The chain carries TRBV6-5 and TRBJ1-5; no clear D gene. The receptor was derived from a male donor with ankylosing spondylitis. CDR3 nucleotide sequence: TGTGCCAGCAGTTACTATAGCAATCAGCCCCAGCATTTT. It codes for CASSYYSNQPQHF.